The sequence of this T cell receptor beta chain was determined in a study of T cell responses to AZD1222 COVID-19 vaccine. The table came from immunoSEQ multiplex PCR; TCRdb's copy has only in-frame clones and leaves some out. The table has fewer than 100,000 clones, around 88% seen once; the top ten hold approximately 10%. As to this clone: Its antigen is undetermined.

V shed 3 bases and J 1 base; nucleotides not matched to a gene: 4. Germline CDR1 is SNHLY and CDR2 is FYNNEI. The CDR3 is 16 amino acids. Study-level results: As reported, nearly half of all spike-specific TCRs target variant regions that are unmutated.

The clonotype comes from an adult who received the AZD1222 COVID-19 vaccine. The specimen was peripheral blood, collected 28 days after the second AZD1222 dose. The V call is TRBV2, the J call TRBJ2-1; 9 bases are a match to TRBD2. The CDR3 DNA reads TGTGCCAGCAGTGATCCTAGCGGGGCTTCCTACAATGAGCAGTTCTTC. Its protein product is CASSDPSGASYNEQFF.